The 5 T cell receptor beta chains in this list originate from one sample, sequenced in a study of early T cells in non-severe SARS-CoV-2 infection (dated by TCRdb to 2020 to 2023). The library was produced with 5' RACE. Instrument used: NextSeq 500. TCRdb applied fastp at Q25 and MiXCR to the public reads, then kept only in-frame beta chains. Every distinct CDR3 protein forms one entry, paired with its most common genes and DNA. This sample comprises about 48,000 distinct CDR3 sequences, around 10% of them detected only once. The ten most abundant clones make up about 7.7% of the sample. Sample: whole blood. These TCRs come from an adult who was a healthcare worker with PCR-confirmed SARS-CoV-2 infection or an uninfected control (not recorded which).

The chain joins TRBV5-8 to TRBJ1-3, with TRBD1 identical over 7 bases. Trimming removed 1 base from V and 4 bases from J; junction bases left unmatched: 5. The CDR3 is 15 residues long. Looked up from germline, CDR1 is SGHTS and CDR2 is YDEGEE. The CDR3 DNA reads TGTGCCAGCAGCTTGAACAGGGGCACCGGAAACACCATATATTTT. Protein: CASSLNRGTGNTIYF.

The sample holds many counts of this clonotype. V is TRBV9 and J is TRBJ2-2; D uncertain. CDR3 length: 20 residues. CDR1 SGDLS and CDR2 YYNGEE come from the germline V gene. Trimming left V 0 bases short and J 1 base short, with 22 bases between. CDR3 bases: TGTGCCAGCAGCGTAGGAGCTGCTCCCGGACGGGTCCTGAACACCGGGGAGCTGTTTTTT. It codes for CASSVGAAPGRVLNTGELFF.

This clonotype was seen repeatedly, ten times or more. The V and J genes are TRBV4-2 and TRBJ2-1; D is unclear. The CDR3 loop spans 12 amino acids. V lost 0 bases, J lost 9 bases, and 6 bases lay in between. Germline CDR1 and CDR2: LGHNA and YNFKEQ. The CDR3 nucleotides are TGTGCCAGCAGCCAAGATACCCCTGAGCAGTTCTTC. Amino acids: CASSQDTPEQFF.

This clonotype was seen more than once but under ten times. The J gene is TRBJ1-6, the V gene TRBV19, with D unresolved. Between the trimmed V and J ends, which lost 8 bases and 10 bases, there was a span of 15 bases. The CDR3 consists of 13 residues. CDR1 is LNHDA, CDR2 SQIVND, per germline (reference sequence). This chain's CDR3 is CASHSGKESPLHF. DNA for the CDR3: TGTGCCAGTCACTCGGGGAAGGAATCACCCCTCCACTTT.

This clonotype was detected a few times. The gene calls are TRBV18 and TRBJ1-4; TRBD1 is a possible D gene (5 bases). The germline V gene has CDR1 KGHSH and CDR2 LQKENI. This CDR3 region has 16 residues. V lost 3 bases and J lost 3, with 14 bases in between. The CDR3 reads CASSPYGGSPNEKLFF. For the CDR3, the DNA is TGTGCCAGCTCACCCTACGGGGGATCGCCTAATGAAAAACTGTTTTTT.